This T cell receptor (beta chain) stems from a study of blood T cell repertoires in COVID-19. About the research overall: The origin of the acute and convalescent COVID-19 samples was the United States, Italy and Spain.

Enrolled during active infection, Seattle patients were then followed longitudinally. Methods used by the authors: From reference gene primer amplification, estimates of nucleated cell counts were derived. Data came from immunoSEQ multiplex PCR; TCRdb stores just in-frame clones and leaves some out. Clone size and V and J calls were adopted from that table, with D and trimming inferred from the DNA. This sample has around 230,000 clones, with roughly 85% found just once. Germline values: CDR1 KGHSH, CDR2 LQKENI. V was clipped by 3 bases and J by 7 bases; unmatched bases: 3. The CDR3 is 13 residues long. In its sample, this clone was seen once. The same CDR3 also results from other DNA sequences found in this sample.

This chain connects TRBV18 to TRBJ2-7; 10 positions match TRBD1. The clonotype originates from a man aged 50 or older with COVID-19, enrolled during active disease. Sequencing input: peripheral blood. The DNA for the CDR3 is TGTGCCAGCTCACCTGGGACAGGGGATGAGCAGTACTTC. It is translated as CASSPGTGDEQYF.